This passage covers 16 T cell receptor beta chains from one sample sequenced in a study of T cells in Graves' hyperthyroidism and ophthalmopathy. It was RNA transcripts that yielded the amplified TCR beta CDR3 regions. First-round RT-PCR with HTBI primers amplified the TCR CDR3 region. TCRdb re-derived calls from the multiplex PCR reads in MiXCR, one entry per CDR3 protein. Found here are approximately 400,000 distinct CDR3 sequences, roughly 25% of them singletons; the top ten hold around 67%. Specimen: blood. The receptors stem from a man over 45 with Graves' hyperthyroidism.

This clonotype was seen at least ten times. The gene calls are TRBV3-1 and TRBJ2-3, with TRBD2 identical over 8 bases. This CDR3 has 15 residues. V shed 3 bases, J shed 3 bases, and the junction held 5 bases outside the gene matches. Germline values: CDR1 LGHDT, CDR2 YNNKEL (reference sequence). For the CDR3, the DNA is TGTGCCAGCAGCCAGACTGGACTAGCAACAGATACGCAGTATTTT. Amino acid sequence: CASSQTGLATDTQYF.

The V gene is TRBV30, the J gene TRBJ2-3; D unclear. Germline V lookup: CDR1 GTSNPN, CDR2 SVGIG (reference sequence). Trimming left V 5 bases short and J 4 bases short, with 10 bases between. The CDR3 totals 12 residues. The CDR3 here is CAWAKGADTQYF. CDR3 nucleotides: TGTGCCTGGGCGAAGGGCGCAGATACGCAGTATTTT. The complete variable domain, with remaining parts taken from reference TRBV30 and TRBJ2-3, reads SQTIHQWPATLVQPVGSPLSLECTVEGTSNPNLYWYRQAAGRGLQLLFYSVGIGQISSEVPQNLSASRPQDRQFILSSKKLLLSDSGFYLCAWAKGADTQYFGPGTRLTVL.

This clonotype has only a few counts. The V call is TRBV18, the J call TRBJ2-4, with D perhaps TRBD2 (6 bases). The CDR3 loop spans 13 amino acids. Trimming cost V 4 bases and J 8 bases, with 12 bases left between them. CDR1 and CDR2 from the germline V gene are KGHSH and LQKENI. CDR3 residues: CASSLGGADIQYF. CDR3 nucleotide sequence: TGTGCCAGCTCACTTGGAGGGGCGGACATTCAGTACTTC.

J is TRBJ2-1 and V is TRBV20-1; 7 bases map to TRBD2. Germline V gene data show CDR1 as DFQATT and CDR2 as SNEGSKA (reference sequence). Trimming at V came to 5 bases and at J to 2 bases, leaving 6 bases not matched to a gene. The CDR3 totals 14 residues. For the CDR3, the DNA is TGCAGTGCTGGCGGCGGGAGACCCTACAATGAGCAGTTCTTC. It translates to CSAGGGRPYNEQFF.

This clonotype was observed many times. V is TRBV11-3 and J is TRBJ2-7; 10 nucleotides match TRBD2. The trim removed 2 bases at V and 3 bases at J, leaving 10 bases unmatched. This CDR3 spans 17 amino acids. The germline V gene encodes CDR1 SGHNT and CDR2 YENEEA. DNA for the CDR3: TGTGCCAGCAGCTTAACATCCCGGACTAGCGGATTCTACGAGCAGTACTTC. Its protein product is CASSLTSRTSGFYEQYF.

The sample holds many counts of this clonotype. J is TRBJ1-1 and V is TRBV2; 8 nucleotides align to TRBD1. CDR1 is SNHLY and CDR2 is FYNNEI in the germline V gene. With 6 bases clipped from V and 5 bases from J, the junction kept 11 bases outside the gene matches. The CDR3 has 15 residues. The CDR3 region is CASSQAPDRETEAFF. As DNA, the CDR3 is TGTGCCAGCAGCCAAGCCCCGGACAGGGAAACTGAAGCTTTCTTT.

The V and J genes are TRBV5-1 and TRBJ2-3; D might be TRBD1 (5 bases). Germline CDR1 reads SGHRS; CDR2 reads YFSETQ. V lost 0 bases, J lost 9 bases, and 11 bases lay in between. The CDR3 has 13 residues. Written as DNA, the CDR3 is TGCGCCAGCAGCTTGGGGGCTCCAGGGACGCAGTATTTT. Protein product: CASSLGAPGTQYF.

This clonotype occurred once. A single base separates this from a much larger clone, so it may be a read error. The chain recombines TRBV28 with TRBJ2-1; 11 bases line up with TRBD2. This CDR3 is 16 amino acids long. Germline loops: CDR1 MDHEN, CDR2 SYDVKM. The trim removed 2 bases at V and 12 bases at J, leaving 12 bases unmatched. CDR3 residues: CASSLLAGGRSSGQFF. For the CDR3, the DNA is TGTGCCAGCAGTTTACTAGCGGGAGGCCGATCTTCTGGGCAGTTCTTC.

The chain uses TRBV9 and TRBJ2-5, with TRBD2 as a possible D gene (6 bases). Trimming pared 5 bases from V and 5 bases from J, leaving 19 bases between. Germline loops: CDR1 SGDLS, CDR2 YYNGEE. The CDR3 consists of 15 residues. CDR3 coding DNA: TGTGCCAGCAGTACCCTAGCGTCGCTTTCGGAGACCCAGTACTTC. This sequence encodes CASSTLASLSETQYF.

This clonotype has ten or more counts. This sequence joins TRBV28 and TRBJ1-2, with no clear D. Germline CDR1 reads MDHEN; CDR2 reads SYDVKM. V shed 6 bases and J shed 7 bases, with 9 bases lying between them. This CDR3 comprises 11 residues. CDR3 in amino acids: CASSHRSGYTF. The CDR3 bases are TGTGCCAGCAGCCATCGAAGTGGCTACACCTTC.

In its sample, this clonotype was seen many times. The gene calls are TRBV12-3 or TRBV12-4 and TRBJ2-1, with a weak D call TRBD2 (7 bases). The CDR3 is 15 amino acids. V was trimmed by 4 bases and J by 6 bases, leaving 16 bases between them. CDR3 amino acids: CASSSGGLRGNEQFF. CDR3 coding DNA: TGTGCCAGCAGTTCCGGGGGGCTTAGGGGCAATGAGCAGTTCTTC.

V and J are TRBV6-1 and TRBJ2-3, with a weak D call TRBD2 (6 bases). The CDR3 contains 17 residues. Germline lookup yields CDR1 MNHNS and CDR2 SASEGT. V was trimmed by 3 bases and J by 1 base, leaving 17 bases between them. CDR3 in amino acids: CASSDRMAGIRTDTQYF. DNA for the CDR3: TGTGCCAGCAGTGATAGGATGGCGGGAATTCGCACAGATACGCAGTATTTT.

This clonotype occurred a few times. V and J are TRBV6-2 or TRBV6-3 and TRBJ1-1; D remains ambiguous. Germline CDR1 and CDR2: MNHEY and SVGEGT. The CDR3 has 14 residues. V lost 4 bases and J lost 5, with 14 bases in between. CDR3 protein: CASSSEGGQTEAFF. The DNA for the CDR3 is TGTGCCAGCAGTTCCGAAGGTGGCCAGACTGAAGCTTTCTTT.

This chain links TRBV6-1 with TRBJ2-7; 10 bases align to TRBD2. CDR3 length: 14 amino acids. J lost 3 bases, V lost 3 bases, and 2 bases had no gene match. Germline V gene lookup returns CDR1 MNHNS and CDR2 SASEGT. In nucleotides, the CDR3 is TGTGCCAGCAGTGACGGACTAGCGGTCTACGAGCAGTACTTC. This translates into CASSDGLAVYEQYF.

The V and J genes are TRBV12-3 or TRBV12-4 and TRBJ1-5; TRBD1 matches 7 bases. The CDR3 is made up of 15 amino acids. The J segment lost 2 bases and the V segment lost 6 bases, leaving 7 bases of the junction unmatched. The CDR3 DNA reads as TGTGCCAGCAGGCTACAGGGGTTTGGCAATCAGCCCCAGCATTTT. Amino acids: CASRLQGFGNQPQHF.

This clonotype has only a few counts. This may arise from a read error, as a much more abundant clone is one base away. This chain links TRBV28 with TRBJ2-1; 8 bases fit TRBD2. The CDR3 runs 16 residues. Germline lookup yields CDR1 MDHEN and CDR2 SYDVKM. This CDR3 is CASSLRGAGGPNGQFF. CDR3 nucleotide sequence: TGTGCCAGCAGCCTGCGCGGGGCGGGAGGACCCAATGGGCAGTTCTTC.